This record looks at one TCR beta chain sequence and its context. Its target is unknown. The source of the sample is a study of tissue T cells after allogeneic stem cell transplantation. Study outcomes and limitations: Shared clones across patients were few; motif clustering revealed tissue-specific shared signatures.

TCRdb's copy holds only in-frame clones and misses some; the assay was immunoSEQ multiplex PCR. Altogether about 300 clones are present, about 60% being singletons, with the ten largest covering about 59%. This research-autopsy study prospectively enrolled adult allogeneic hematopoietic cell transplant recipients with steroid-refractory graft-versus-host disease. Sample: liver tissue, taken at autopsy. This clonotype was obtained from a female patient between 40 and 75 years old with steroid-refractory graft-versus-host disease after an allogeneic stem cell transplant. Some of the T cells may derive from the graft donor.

CDR3 residues: CASSGSGRATDTQYF. CDR3 nucleotides: TGTGCCAGCAGCGGTAGCGGGAGGGCAACAGATACGCAGTATTTT. The V and J genes are TRBV9 and TRBJ2-3; 11 bases are a match to TRBD2. CDR3 length: 15 amino acids. Trimming took 3 bases from V and 3 from J; bases not matched to a gene: 3. Germline assignment: CDR1 SGDLS and CDR2 YYNGEE.